This entry lists 26 T cell receptor beta chains sequenced from one sample in a study of blood T cell repertoires in COVID-19. TCRdb keeps only in-frame clones here, not all; method: immunoSEQ multiplex PCR. Here the sample spans more than 250,000 clones, roughly 89% being singletons. Specimen: PBMCs or T cells enriched from blood (not recorded which). The receptors come from a woman between 40 and 55 years old who had recovered from COVID-19.

The rearrangement links TRBV2 to TRBJ2-5; maybe TRBD2 (6 bases). In germline, CDR1 is SNHLY, CDR2 FYNNEI. Trimming pared 6 bases from V and 9 bases from J, leaving 20 bases between. The CDR3 loop spans 14 amino acids. CDR3 DNA sequence: TGTGCCAGCAGGGATACTAGCCTTGCCTCGGCCCAGTACTTC. As protein: CASRDTSLASAQYF.

The chain uses TRBV27 and TRBJ2-1, with 10 bases identical to TRBD2. From germline, CDR1 is MNHEY and CDR2 SMNVEV (reference sequence). J was trimmed by 7 bases and V by 2 bases; bases with no gene match: 14. CDR3 length: 18 residues. CDR3 sequence (DNA): TGTGCCAGCAGTTTACGTACAGTTGGGCTAGCGGGAGTAAATGAGCAGTTCTTC. Protein sequence: CASSLRTVGLAGVNEQFF.

This clone was recorded once. This chain connects TRBV6-5 to TRBJ2-7; TRBD1 aligns across 7 bases. J was trimmed by 5 bases and V by 6 bases; bases with no gene match: 10. This CDR3 is built from 14 residues. Germline assignment: CDR1 MNHEY and CDR2 SVGAGI. The CDR3, as DNA: TGTGCCAGCAGCCGAACCCACGGGACAGACGAGCAGTACTTC. Protein sequence: CASSRTHGTDEQYF.

The chain employs TRBV18 and TRBJ2-7; D might be TRBD2 (6 bases). Trimming cost V 5 bases and J 5 bases, with 16 bases left between them. The length of the CDR3 is 14 residues. Germline CDR1 is KGHSH and CDR2 is LQKENI. CDR3 region: CASSFAGPLNEQYF. The CDR3 coding sequence is TGTGCCAGCTCATTCGCGGGACCCTTGAACGAGCAGTACTTC.

V is TRBV20-1 and J is TRBJ2-7; possibly TRBD1 for D (6 bases). Germline V gene data show CDR1 as DFQATT and CDR2 as SNEGSKA (reference sequence). Trimming stripped 3 bases from V and 3 bases from J, with 12 bases between. The CDR3 is 13 amino acids. CDR3 sequence: CSASVPGDYEQYF. CDR3 nucleotides: TGCAGTGCTAGTGTTCCAGGGGACTACGAGCAGTACTTC.

This rearrangement joins TRBV19 to TRBJ2-2; 10 positions agree with TRBD2. The V gene end was trimmed by 4 bases and the J gene end by 2 bases; junction bases not matched to a gene: 4. This CDR3 is built from 16 residues. Germline CDR1 is LNHDA and CDR2 is SQIVND (reference sequence). CDR3 residues: CASSTLAGFNTGELFF. The CDR3, as DNA: TGTGCCAGTAGTACACTAGCGGGATTTAACACCGGGGAGCTGTTTTTT.

This clone has just one count. J is TRBJ2-5 and V is TRBV7-2; D gene unclear. This CDR3 comprises 14 residues. Per the germline V gene, CDR1 is SGHTA and CDR2 is FQGNSA. The ends were cut back, 0 bases at V and 1 base at J, with 6 bases in the middle. CDR3 amino acids: CASSLAVSQETQYF. The CDR3 DNA sequence: TGTGCCAGCAGCTTAGCGGTCAGCCAAGAGACCCAGTACTTC.

This rearrangement joins TRBV29-1 to TRBJ1-1; 10 nucleotides align to TRBD1. CDR1 and CDR2 (germline): SQVTM, ANQGSEA. This CDR3 has 13 amino acids. The V and J ends lost 7 bases and 1 base, in that order; junction bases with no gene match: 3. The CDR3 DNA sequence: TGCAGCGGTGGGACAGGGGAGAACACTGAAGCTTTCTTT. Its protein product is CSGGTGENTEAFF.

The chain links TRBV10-3 to TRBJ2-7; the match to TRBD1 covers 9 bases. The germline V gene has CDR1 ENHRY and CDR2 SYGVKD. V was pared by 4 bases and J by 2 bases, with 12 bases of the junction left unmatched. The CDR3 is made up of 17 amino acids. CDR3 bases: TGTGCCATCAGTGTAGGGACAGGGATCGGCGCTCCCTACGAGCAGTACTTC. It is translated as CAISVGTGIGAPYEQYF.

The chain recombines TRBV29-1 with TRBJ1-1, with no clear D. From germline, CDR1 is SQVTM and CDR2 ANQGSEA. This CDR3 region has 13 residues. The germline V and J ends were trimmed by 5 bases and 3 bases, with 13 bases remaining between them. The CDR3 reads CSVPAPGYTEAFF. CDR3 DNA sequence: TGCAGCGTTCCCGCCCCGGGGTACACTGAAGCTTTCTTT.

V usage is TRBV5-4 and J usage is TRBJ2-7; 7 bases line up with TRBD1. This CDR3 has 15 amino acids. The V gene end was trimmed by 4 bases and the J gene end by 6 bases; junction bases not matched to a gene: 13. Germline loops: CDR1 SGHNT, CDR2 YYREEE (reference sequence). The DNA for the CDR3 is TGTGCCAGCAGCCCAGGGACAGTTGGAATTGCCGAGCAGTACTTC. Translation: CASSPGTVGIAEQYF.

With respect to this clone: No conserved phenylalanine or tryptophan ends this CDR3, so it is likely a read error. The chain's CDR3 is CASSTPGQGAEAFS. CDR3 coding DNA: TGTGCCAGCAGTACACCGGGACAGGGGGCTGAAGCTTTCTCT. The chain has TRBV6-2 or TRBV6-3 and TRBJ1-1; TRBD1 matches 11 bases. The CDR3 length is 14 residues. Germline V gene sequence: CDR1 MNHEY, CDR2 SVGEGT. V lost 5 bases and J lost 6; bases outside the gene matches: 5.

The V gene is TRBV4-3, the J gene TRBJ1-2; D is undetermined. This CDR3 has 13 amino acids. CDR1 is LGHNA, CDR2 YSLEER, per germline. V was cut by 1 base and J by 8 bases, with 11 bases left in between. In nucleotides, the CDR3 is TGCGCCAGCAGCCAAGGCAGTGGCTTGGGCTACACCTTC. This sequence encodes CASSQGSGLGYTF.

CDR3 DNA: TGTGCCAGCAGCTTATTTGGGACAGGGATACCTAATGAAAAACTGTTTTTT. It translates to CASSLFGTGIPNEKLFF. J is TRBJ1-4 and V is TRBV7-2, with 9 bases fitting TRBD1. Germline values: CDR1 SGHTA, CDR2 FQGNSA. V dropped 2 bases and J dropped 3; count of bases not matched to a gene: 7. CDR3 size: 17 residues.

This sequence joins TRBV7-9 and TRBJ2-7; D possibly corresponds to TRBD1 (6 bases). Trimming took 1 base from V and 0 from J, leaving 7 bases between them. CDR1 is SEHNR, CDR2 FQNEAQ, per germline (reference sequence). This CDR3 has 14 residues. CDR3 DNA sequence: TGTGCCAGCAGCTTAGGGACAGCCTCCTACGAGCAGTACTTC. It is translated as CASSLGTASYEQYF.

The chain is built from TRBV18 and TRBJ1-4, with 9 bases that match TRBD1. The V segment lost 5 bases and the J segment 7 bases; nucleotides outside the gene matches: 11. CDR1 is KGHSH and CDR2 is LQKENI in the germline V gene. This CDR3 region has 16 residues. CDR3 protein: CASSALKGQGSEKLFF. CDR3 nucleotides: TGTGCCAGCTCAGCGCTTAAGGGACAGGGATCTGAAAAACTGTTTTTT.

This clone was counted a single time. The rearrangement joins TRBV27 to TRBJ1-2; a possible D gene is TRBD1 (5 bases). The CDR3 consists of 14 residues. The V gene lost 5 bases and the J gene lost 1 base, with 11 bases spanning the gap. Germline assignment: CDR1 MNHEY and CDR2 SMNVEV (reference sequence). The CDR3 DNA sequence: TGTGCCAGCAGTACCGCCCAGGGTAACTATGGCTACACCTTC. It translates to CASSTAQGNYGYTF.

V is TRBV7-9 and J is TRBJ1-4; D remains ambiguous. The CDR3 spans 15 residues. V was trimmed by 2 bases and J by 3 bases, leaving 10 bases between them. From germline, CDR1 is SEHNR and CDR2 FQNEAQ (reference sequence). The CDR3 loop is CASSLLRGSNEKLFF. CDR3 DNA sequence: TGTGCCAGCAGCTTACTGCGCGGATCTAATGAAAAACTGTTTTTT.

The V call is TRBV12-3 or TRBV12-4, the J call TRBJ2-3; TRBD2 is a possible D gene (6 bases). CDR3 size: 12 residues. Trimming removed 6 bases at V and 8 bases at J, with 12 bases between. The CDR3 loop reads CASSGSYGTQYF. The CDR3 nucleotides read TGTGCCAGCAGCGGGAGTTACGGTACGCAGTATTTT.

The chain links TRBV7-8 to TRBJ2-7, with 9 bases fitting TRBD1. CDR1 and CDR2 from the germline V gene are SGHVS and FQNEAQ. There are 15 residues in the CDR3. After removal of 5 bases from V and 5 bases from J, the junction contained 10 bases not matched to a gene. CDR3: CASSLTGTGRNEQYF. In DNA form, the CDR3 reads TGTGCCAGCAGCCTCACCGGGACAGGGAGGAACGAGCAGTACTTC.

The V gene is TRBV29-1, the J gene TRBJ2-7, with D maybe TRBD2 (5 bases). The germline V gene encodes CDR1 SQVTM and CDR2 ANQGSEA. The CDR3 sequence is 13 residues long. The V end was cut by 5 bases, the J end by 3 bases, with 14 bases between. CDR3 in amino acids: CSVRPGLDYEQYF. The CDR3 DNA reads TGCAGCGTTCGACCCGGACTCGACTACGAGCAGTACTTC.

The chain combines TRBV27 with TRBJ2-7, with D hard to call. Trimming removed 6 bases from V and 0 bases from J, with 9 bases in between. Germline V gene data show CDR1 as MNHEY and CDR2 as SMNVEV (reference sequence). This CDR3 is 13 amino acids long. CDR3 region: CASSTQNSYEQYF. For the CDR3, the DNA is TGTGCCAGCAGCACACAGAACTCCTACGAGCAGTACTTC.

In this sample, this clone turned up a few times. V and J are TRBV7-9 and TRBJ2-7; 9 bases are a match to TRBD2. The CDR3 runs 15 residues. V was pared by 0 bases and J by 3 bases, with 3 bases of the junction left unmatched. Germline CDR1 reads SEHNR; CDR2 reads FQNEAQ (reference sequence). The CDR3 protein is CASSLAGSGSYEQYF. The CDR3 DNA reads TGTGCCAGCAGCTTAGCGGGTAGCGGGAGCTACGAGCAGTACTTC.

V gene TRBV7-3 combines with J gene TRBJ2-1, with TRBD1 matching over 10 bases. Trimming at V came to 3 bases and at J to 6 bases, leaving 5 bases not matched to a gene. Per germline, CDR1 SGHTA and CDR2 FQGTGA. The CDR3 is 15 amino acids. CDR3 in amino acids: CASSLGQGMSNEQFF. In DNA, the CDR3 is TGTGCCAGCAGCTTGGGACAGGGGATGAGCAATGAGCAGTTCTTC.

This chain connects TRBV7-9 to TRBJ2-5; unclear D gene. Germline V gives CDR1 SEHNR, CDR2 FQNEAQ (reference sequence). Trimming cost V 1 base and J 3 bases, with 12 bases left between them. CDR3 size: 15 residues. In DNA, the CDR3 is TGTGCCAGCAGCTTAGAAAGTACAATCAAAGAGACCCAGTACTTC. Protein product: CASSLESTIKETQYF.

V and J are TRBV28 and TRBJ2-2, with D tentatively TRBD2 (5 bases). Trimming left V 7 bases short and J 4 bases short, with 19 bases between. This CDR3 is built from 16 residues. CDR1 and CDR2 (germline): MDHEN, SYDVKM. This CDR3 is CASTLGDHGGTGELFF. CDR3 nucleotide sequence: TGTGCCAGCACCCTGGGAGACCATGGCGGCACCGGGGAGCTGTTTTTT.